The 8 T cell receptor beta chains below were found in one sample sequenced in a study of brain T cells in children with intractable seizures. Time point defined: blood from clinic visit 5 months post-surgery; TSC patient then seizure free. Some clones are missing from TCRdb's copy, which holds only in-frame ones; the method was immunoSEQ multiplex PCR. The sample consists of about 340,000 clones, 93% of them appearing once. The input for sequencing was peripheral blood, taken less than 6 months after surgery. The receptors here all came from a boy less than two years old with tuberous sclerosis and intractable seizures.

This sequence joins TRBV11-1 and TRBJ1-4; the D is unclear. The germline gives CDR1 SGHAT, CDR2 FQDESV (reference sequence). V lost 5 bases and J lost 5, with 6 bases in between. The CDR3 extends over 12 amino acids. CDR3 sequence reads: CASSSSNEKLFF. Here the CDR3 DNA reads TGTGCCAGCAGCAGTTCCAATGAAAAACTGTTTTTT.

V and J are TRBV4-1 and TRBJ2-1; TRBD2 matches 7 bases. This CDR3 region has 15 residues. The germline CDR1 and CDR2 sequences are MGHRA and YSYEKL. The trim removed 0 bases at V and 2 bases at J, leaving 1 base unmatched. In nucleotides, the CDR3 is TGCGCCAGCAGCCAAGAAACTAGCGCCTACAATGAGCAGTTCTTC. It codes for CASSQETSAYNEQFF.

V is TRBV10-3 and J is TRBJ1-1; D unclear. The CDR3 spans 14 residues. Germline V gene data show CDR1 as ENHRY and CDR2 as SYGVKD. Trimming took off 4 bases at V and 3 bases at J, with 12 bases between the two ends. The CDR3 sequence is CAISGRGTDTEAFF. The CDR3 bases are TGTGCCATCAGTGGTCGGGGTACGGACACTGAAGCTTTCTTT.

The chain has TRBV10-3 and TRBJ2-3; 12 nucleotides line up with TRBD2. Germline-derived CDR1 and CDR2 are ENHRY and SYGVKD. The CDR3 runs to 15 residues. V was pared by 4 bases and J by 4 bases, with 3 bases of the junction left unmatched. CDR3 protein: CAISGLAGESDTQYF. CDR3 in DNA: TGTGCCATCAGTGGACTAGCGGGAGAGTCAGATACGCAGTATTTT.

The chain joins TRBV6-6 to TRBJ2-1; 10 bases fit TRBD2. Looked up from germline, CDR1 is MNHNY and CDR2 is SVGAGI (reference sequence). With V trimmed by 6 bases and J by 5 bases, 7 bases remained unmatched. The CDR3 is 15 amino acids. The CDR3 DNA reads TGTGCCAGCAGGGATGAGCGGGGGGGGAACAATGAGCAGTTCTTC. It is translated as CASRDERGGNNEQFF.

The rearrangement joins TRBV11-2 to TRBJ2-5, with 11 positions matching TRBD2. Germline-derived CDR1 and CDR2 are SGHAT and FQNNGV. This CDR3 has 18 residues. J gave up 4 bases and V 2 bases, and 12 bases lay outside the gene matches. The CDR3 loop is CASSLTLAGAGVGETQYF. The CDR3 coding sequence is TGTGCCAGCAGCTTAACACTAGCGGGAGCAGGTGTGGGAGAGACCCAGTACTTC.

V is TRBV4-1 and J is TRBJ2-1, with 8 positions matching TRBD2. The V segment lost 4 bases and the J segment 0 bases; nucleotides outside the gene matches: 8. CDR1 is MGHRA and CDR2 is YSYEKL in the germline V gene. The CDR3 covers 17 residues. CDR3 loop: CASSPGTRHSSYNEQFF. CDR3 sequence (DNA): TGCGCCAGCAGCCCGGGGACTAGACACTCCTCCTACAATGAGCAGTTCTTC.

The V call is TRBV18, the J call TRBJ2-7, with unresolved D. This CDR3 contains 16 residues. Between the trimmed V and J ends, which lost 4 bases and 0 bases, there was a span of 16 bases. The germline CDR1 and CDR2 sequences are KGHSH and LQKENI. The CDR3 DNA follows: TGTGCCAGCTCACAGTCCCTGGCCCTCGGCTCCTACGAGCAGTACTTC. This translates into CASSQSLALGSYEQYF.